This TCR beta chain comes out of a study of beta chain features in type 1 diabetes. General study results and limits: In comparison with healthy donors, patients had naive, central memory and Treg TCRB repertoires that appeared more similar. All four CD4+ subsets of Type 1 diabetes patients contained TCRB CDR3s that were moderately but significantly shorter.

The CDR3 has 14 amino acids. Germline V lookup: CDR1 SQVTM, CDR2 ANQGSEA. V shed 5 bases, J shed 4 bases, and the junction held 4 bases outside the gene matches. There are a few counts of this clone. Its antigen is still unknown. Via CD45RO/CCR7/CD25/CD127/CD95/CD27, cells of the CD4+ naive, central memory, regulatory and stem cell-like memory subsets were sorted. The isolated RNA, all of it, was reverse transcribed, so expressed TCRB transcripts were what got sequenced. Deep immunoSEQ sequencing covered naive, central memory and regulatory T cell samples. Assay: immunoSEQ multiplex PCR; the TCRdb copy retains only in-frame clones and omits some. Of 970,000 or so clones listed, roughly 17% were seen once; the top ten hold roughly 0.025%.

The receptor comes from a woman aged 18-29 years in good health. The J gene is TRBJ2-3, the V gene TRBV29-1, with 12 nucleotides matching TRBD1. Sample: naive CD4+ T cells from blood. The CDR3 is CSVRDRGLSDTQYF. CDR3 sequence (DNA): TGCAGCGTTCGGGACAGGGGGCTGTCAGATACGCAGTATTTT.